These 18 T cell receptor beta chains were all obtained from the same sample, sequenced in a study of blood T cell repertoires in COVID-19. The assay was immunoSEQ multiplex PCR, and TCRdb's table has in-frame clones only and misses some. The table has 100,000 to 150,000 clones, approximately 84% seen once. Sequences were obtained from peripheral blood. The source is a woman older than 75 with acute or convalescent COVID-19.

V and J are TRBV19 and TRBJ1-3; 7 nucleotides match TRBD1. The ends lost 8 bases at V and 0 bases at J; junction bases unmatched: 4. Germline CDR1 is LNHDA and CDR2 is SQIVND (reference sequence). The length of the CDR3 is 14 residues. The DNA for the CDR3 is TGTGCCAGTGGACAGGCTTCCTCTGGAAACACCATATATTTT. Translated, it gives CASGQASSGNTIYF. The full variable domain, its missing parts supplied by reference TRBV19 and TRBJ1-3, is DGGITQSPKYLFRKEGQNVTLSCEQNLNHDAMYWYRQDPGQGLRLIYYSQIVNDFQKGDIAEGYSVSREKKESFPLTVTSAQKNPTAFYLCASGQASSGNTIYFGEGSWLTVV.

This clone was seen just once. The V gene is TRBV5-8, the J gene TRBJ2-1; TRBD1 aligns across 7 bases. The CDR3 length is 15 residues. Germline assignment: CDR1 SGHTS and CDR2 YDEGEE. V was clipped by 3 bases and J by 6 bases; unmatched bases: 9. CDR3 sequence (DNA): TGTGCCAGCAGCTCAAGGGGGCGTAGGTTCAATGAGCAGTTCTTC. It translates to CASSSRGRRFNEQFF.

This rearrangement joins TRBV5-5 to TRBJ1-6; 8 bases line up with TRBD1. CDR3 length equals 15 residues. After removal of 2 bases from V and 8 bases from J, the junction contained 6 bases not matched to a gene. Germline lookup yields CDR1 SGHKS and CDR2 YYEKEE (reference sequence). The CDR3 nucleotides are TGTGCCAGCAGCTTTTTGGTGACAGGGGATTCACCCCTCCACTTT. Residues: CASSFLVTGDSPLHF.

The chain is built from TRBV5-4 and TRBJ2-2; a weak D match, TRBD2 (6 bases). This CDR3 comprises 15 residues. Germline CDR1 and CDR2: SGHNT and YYREEE (reference sequence). V lost 3 bases, J lost 6 bases, and 15 bases lay in between. The CDR3 loop reads CASSSPGGSAGELFF. CDR3 in DNA: TGTGCCAGCAGCTCCCCCGGAGGGAGCGCCGGGGAGCTGTTTTTT. Complete variable domain (other parts from reference TRBV5-4 and TRBJ2-2): ETGVTQSPTHLIKTRGQQVTLRCSSQSGHNTVSWYQQALGQGPQFIFQYYREEENGRGNFPPRFSGLQFPNYSSELNVNALELDDSALYLCASSSPGGSAGELFFGEGSRLTVL.

This clone has just a few counts. The chain combines TRBV19 with TRBJ2-7, with D maybe TRBD1 (5 bases). The CDR3 length is 15 residues. V lost 8 bases to trimming and J lost 0 bases, with 17 bases between them. Germline assignment: CDR1 LNHDA and CDR2 SQIVND (reference sequence). For the CDR3, the DNA is TGTGCCAGTTCCTACAGGTCTACTCCCTCCTACGAGCAGTACTTC. Its protein product is CASSYRSTPSYEQYF.

J is TRBJ1-1 and V is TRBV18; TRBD1 might be the D (6 bases). V lost 6 bases to trimming and J lost 0 bases, with 11 bases between them. The CDR3 contains 14 residues. Germline CDR1 reads KGHSH; CDR2 reads LQKENI. This chain's CDR3 is CASSLGQLNTEAFF. CDR3 bases: TGTGCCAGCTCCCTCGGACAGCTGAACACTGAAGCTTTCTTT.

The chain links TRBV9 to TRBJ2-3; D is unclear. Trimming stripped 2 bases from V and 1 base from J, with 8 bases between. The CDR3 length is 14 residues. Germline V gives CDR1 SGDLS, CDR2 YYNGEE. The chain's CDR3 is CASSVRARTDTQYF. Written as DNA, the CDR3 is TGTGCCAGCAGCGTCCGAGCCCGCACAGATACGCAGTATTTT. Supplemented by reference TRBV9 and TRBJ2-3, the full variable domain reads DSGVTQTPKHLITATGQRVTLRCSPRSGDLSVYWYQQSLDQGLQFLIQYYNGEERAKGNILERFSAQQFPDLHSELNLSSLELGDSALYFCASSVRARTDTQYFGPGTRLTVL.

V is TRBV7-8 and J is TRBJ2-1, with 9 bases identical to TRBD2. With V trimmed by 6 bases and J by 4 bases, 10 bases remained unmatched. Germline-derived CDR1 and CDR2 are SGHVS and FQNEAQ. The CDR3 contains 16 residues. CDR3 in amino acids: CASSSKGLAGYNEQFF. CDR3 nucleotides: TGTGCCAGCAGTTCTAAGGGGCTAGCGGGGTACAATGAGCAGTTCTTC.

CDR3 region: CASSLDKGRGYGYTF. For the CDR3, the DNA is TGTGCCAGCAGCTTGGATAAGGGGCGCGGCTATGGCTACACCTTC. V usage is TRBV5-4 and J usage is TRBJ1-2; D is possibly TRBD1 (5 bases). Germline values: CDR1 SGHNT, CDR2 YYREEE (reference sequence). CDR3 length equals 15 residues. With 0 bases removed from V and 4 bases from J, the gap between germline ends came to 13 bases.

This clone was counted once. The rearrangement uses TRBV29-1 and TRBJ2-1; D possibly corresponds to TRBD1 (5 bases). This CDR3 has 13 amino acids. Germline assignment: CDR1 SQVTM and CDR2 ANQGSEA. The V end lost 7 bases, the J end lost 5 bases, and 15 bases lay between the germline ends. In nucleotides, the CDR3 is TGCAGCGGCCAAACTTCGACAGACAATGAGCAGTTCTTC. Translating gives CSGQTSTDNEQFF.

The V call is TRBV3-1 (or the pseudogene TRBV3-2), the J call TRBJ2-3, with D possibly being TRBD2 (5 bases). The CDR3 length is 14 residues. Germline CDR1 reads LGHDT; CDR2 reads YNNKEL (reference sequence). V lost 1 base and J 3 bases, leaving 8 bases between the germline ends. Here the CDR3 reads CASSQGVATDTQYF. As DNA, the CDR3 is TGTGCCAGCAGCCAAGGAGTAGCGACAGATACGCAGTATTTT.

V and J are TRBV5-1 and TRBJ1-4, with 9 positions matching TRBD1. The CDR3 consists of 14 residues. Germline V CDR1 and CDR2: SGHRS, YFSETQ. Losses at the gene ends were 4 bases for V and 6 bases for J; bases not matched to a gene: 4. This chain's CDR3 is CASSLTGGDEKLFF. CDR3 sequence (DNA): TGCGCCAGCAGCCTGACAGGGGGGGATGAAAAACTGTTTTTT.

This chain connects TRBV27 to TRBJ1-2, with a weak D call TRBD1 (6 bases). Germline V lookup: CDR1 MNHEY, CDR2 SMNVEV (reference sequence). This CDR3 has 15 residues. Trimming removed 0 bases at V and 4 bases at J, with 12 bases between. The CDR3, as DNA: TGTGCCAGCAGTTTATCTCCGACAGGTACCTATGGCTACACCTTC. Protein sequence: CASSLSPTGTYGYTF.

With regard to this clone: One end of the junction does not line up with germline, which may come from a read error. This sequence joins TRBV15 and TRBJ2-5; no definite D call. Germline lookup yields CDR1 LNHNV and CDR2 YYDKDF (reference sequence). CDR3 length equals 15 residues. CDR3 nucleotide sequence: TGTGCCACCAGCAGAGCTCGACATGCCCAAAAGACCCAGTACTTC. Amino acid sequence: CATSRARHAQKTQYF.

V and J are TRBV5-8 and TRBJ1-2, with a tentative D call TRBD1 (5 bases). Trimming stripped 7 bases from V and 1 base from J, with 20 bases between. This CDR3 is built from 16 residues. The germline V gene has CDR1 SGHTS and CDR2 YDEGEE. CDR3 protein: CASPSGDRRINYGYTF. As DNA, the CDR3 is TGTGCCAGCCCCTCTGGAGACAGACGAATTAACTATGGCTACACCTTC.

The chain has TRBV5-1 and TRBJ2-2, with TRBD1 as a possible D gene (5 bases). Between the trimmed V and J ends, which lost 1 base and 6 bases, there was a span of 13 bases. Germline lookup yields CDR1 SGHRS and CDR2 YFSETQ. This CDR3 has 15 amino acids. The CDR3 nucleotides read TGCGCCAGCAGCTTGACAGGTAGTACCTCCGGGGAGCTGTTTTTT. Translated: CASSLTGSTSGELFF.

The chain links TRBV11-2 to TRBJ1-2; no clear D. The CDR3 has 16 amino acids. CDR1 is SGHAT, CDR2 FQNNGV, per germline. The V end was cut by 5 bases, the J end by 1 base, with 17 bases between. This chain's CDR3 is CASSRTTVGSNYGYTF. Here the CDR3 DNA reads TGTGCCAGCAGCCGAACTACGGTCGGCAGTAACTATGGCTACACCTTC.

The chain recombines TRBV27 with TRBJ1-1; TRBD1 matches 7 bases. Germline trimming cut 5 bases from V and 0 bases from J; bases unmatched to any gene: 9. The length of the CDR3 is 16 residues. CDR1 is MNHEY, CDR2 SMNVEV, per germline (reference sequence). This chain's CDR3 is CASSPRQGVVNTEAFF. The CDR3 bases are TGTGCCAGCAGTCCAAGACAGGGCGTCGTGAACACTGAAGCTTTCTTT.